The 32 T cell receptor beta chains reported below all come from one sample, sequenced in a study of response to subunit inactivated influenza vaccine. TCRdb re-called the RT-PCR reads through MiXCR, storing one row per CDR3 protein. The sample lists a few hundred thousand distinct CDR3 sequences, around a fifth occurring once. The starting material was PBMCs from blood, obtained less than 22 months after vaccination. The receptors here all came from a man between 50 and 69 years old who received an inactivated influenza vaccine.

Notes on this clonotype: The junction does not match germline at one end; this may be a read error. The genes are TRBV4-3 and TRBJ1-2; weak D call: TRBD1 (5 bases). CDR1 is LGHNA, CDR2 YSLEER, per germline. The CDR3 has 15 amino acids. Here the CDR3 reads CASSQDMGRAYGNTF. For the CDR3, the DNA is TGCGCCAGCAGCCAAGATATGGGCAGGGCCTATGGCAACACCTTC.

This chain connects TRBV4-3 to TRBJ2-5; the match to TRBD2 covers 9 bases. V lost 3 bases and J lost 1; bases outside the gene matches: 3. The length of the CDR3 is 15 residues. CDR1 and CDR2 from the germline V gene are LGHNA and YSLEER. CDR3 protein: CASSHYSGSQETQYF. In DNA, the CDR3 is TGCGCCAGCAGCCACTATAGCGGGAGCCAAGAGACCCAGTACTTC.

This clonotype appeared a few times. This rearrangement joins TRBV7-2 to TRBJ1-6; D unclear. Germline loops: CDR1 SGHTA, CDR2 FQGNSA. CDR3 length equals 16 residues. Trimming cost V 5 bases and J 5 bases, with 16 bases left between them. The CDR3, as DNA: TGTGCCAGCAGCCTTCTCAGTACGAGGAATAATTCACCCCTCCACTTT. It translates to CASSLLSTRNNSPLHF.

This clonotype was picked up a small number of times. The chain has TRBV2 and TRBJ2-4; a possible D gene is TRBD2 (6 bases). The germline V and J ends were trimmed by 4 bases and 8 bases, with 15 bases remaining between them. This CDR3 region has 14 residues. Germline-derived CDR1 and CDR2 are SNHLY and FYNNEI. The CDR3 protein is CASSAATRRDIQYF. The CDR3 nucleotides are TGTGCCAGCAGTGCAGCGACAAGGAGGGACATTCAGTACTTC.

This chain links TRBV4-3 with TRBJ1-6, with TRBD1 matching over 9 bases. Germline assignment: CDR1 LGHNA and CDR2 YSLEER. Losses at the gene ends were 4 bases for V and 10 bases for J; bases not matched to a gene: 8. This CDR3 contains 15 residues. The CDR3, as DNA: TGCGCCAGCAGCCTGGGACAGGGAATGATCTCACCCCTCCACTTT. It specifies CASSLGQGMISPLHF.

This clonotype has more than one count but fewer than ten. This chain uses TRBV4-2 with TRBJ2-3, with 12 bases fitting TRBD2. The J segment lost 2 bases and the V segment lost 1 base, leaving 7 bases of the junction unmatched. In germline, CDR1 is LGHNA, CDR2 YNFKEQ. This CDR3 contains 18 residues. CDR3 sequence reads: CASSQAGLAGGLTDTQYF. Here the CDR3 DNA reads TGTGCCAGCAGCCAAGCGGGGCTAGCGGGAGGGCTCACAGATACGCAGTATTTT.

This clonotype is a singleton in its sample. The rearrangement joins TRBV7-9 to TRBJ1-6; D may be TRBD1 (5 bases). V was shortened by 0 bases and J by 8 bases, with 11 bases between the two germline ends. The CDR3 runs 15 residues. Germline V gene sequence: CDR1 SEHNR, CDR2 FQNEAQ (reference sequence). The CDR3 loop reads CASSLAGQGDSPLHF. DNA of the CDR3: TGTGCCAGCAGCTTAGCGGGCCAGGGCGATTCACCCCTCCACTTT.

The CDR3 DNA sequence: TGTGCCAGCAGGCGACAGGTAGTGAACACTGAAGCTTTCTTT. This codes for CASRRQVVNTEAFF. The chain couples TRBV6-1 to TRBJ1-1, with D maybe TRBD1 (6 bases). Germline V gene data show CDR1 as MNHNS and CDR2 as SASEGT. V lost 6 bases and J lost 0, with 11 bases in between. The CDR3 has 14 residues.

The V gene is TRBV9, the J gene TRBJ1-1; D is uncertain. The length of the CDR3 is 14 residues. The V end lost 0 bases, the J end lost 5 bases, and 11 bases lay between the germline ends. Per the germline V gene, CDR1 is SGDLS and CDR2 is YYNGEE. CDR3 protein: CASSVGVVRTEAFF. DNA for the CDR3: TGTGCCAGCAGCGTAGGAGTAGTTCGGACTGAAGCTTTCTTT.

This clonotype was counted ten times or more. The chain joins TRBV12-3 or TRBV12-4 to TRBJ1-1, with 8 nucleotides matching TRBD1. The V segment lost 4 bases and the J segment 1 base; nucleotides outside the gene matches: 5. The CDR3 is made up of 15 amino acids. CDR3 bases: TGTGCCAGCAGTTCATGGACAGGGAAGAACACTGAAGCTTTCTTT. The encoded protein is CASSSWTGKNTEAFF.

The chain links TRBV12-3 or TRBV12-4 to TRBJ1-3, with a possible D match to TRBD1 (5 bases). Trimming removed 4 bases at V and 4 bases at J, with 11 bases between. The CDR3 loop spans 14 amino acids. For the CDR3, the DNA is TGTGCCAGCAGTTACGGGACCGACGGAAACACCATATATTTT. This sequence encodes CASSYGTDGNTIYF.

V and J are TRBV19 and TRBJ1-1; 7 nucleotides match TRBD1. The CDR3 has 13 amino acids. CDR1 LNHDA and CDR2 SQIVND come from the germline V gene (reference sequence). Losses at the gene ends were 8 bases for V and 6 bases for J; bases not matched to a gene: 9. The CDR3 here is CASFDTDRAEAFF. Here the CDR3 DNA reads TGTGCCAGTTTCGATACAGACAGGGCTGAAGCTTTCTTT.

This clonotype has only a few counts. The chain recombines TRBV3-1 with TRBJ1-6; D ambiguous. The CDR3 runs to 13 residues. CDR1 is LGHDT and CDR2 is YNNKEL in the germline V gene (reference sequence). Trimming took off 0 bases at V and 11 bases at J, with 8 bases between the two ends. Written as DNA, the CDR3 is TGTGCCAGCAGCCAAGATATTGCGGCACCCCTCCACTTT. Translation gives CASSQDIAAPLHF.

The CDR3: CASSEEGLGNTIYF. CDR3 nucleotides: TGTGCCAGCAGTGAAGAGGGACTTGGAAACACCATATATTTT. The chain joins TRBV6-1 to TRBJ1-3, with D maybe TRBD1 (5 bases). The V gene lost 1 base and the J gene lost 3 bases, with 7 bases spanning the gap. Per germline, CDR1 MNHNS and CDR2 SASEGT. The CDR3 has 14 amino acids.

This clonotype has only a few counts. The chain employs TRBV9 and TRBJ2-2; no reliable D call. CDR1 is SGDLS, CDR2 YYNGEE, per germline. There are 14 residues in the CDR3. V lost 0 bases to trimming and J lost 2 bases, with 5 bases between them. This CDR3 reads CASSVAANTGELFF. CDR3 DNA sequence: TGTGCCAGCAGCGTAGCCGCCAACACCGGGGAGCTGTTTTTT.

This chain connects TRBV27 to TRBJ1-1; 7 bases line up with TRBD1. V was clipped by 2 bases and J by 0 bases; unmatched bases: 6. The CDR3 has 16 residues. The germline CDR1 and CDR2 sequences are MNHEY and SMNVEV (reference sequence). The CDR3 loop reads CASSLKGALLNTEAFF. The CDR3 DNA sequence: TGTGCCAGCAGTTTAAAGGGGGCGCTGTTGAACACTGAAGCTTTCTTT.

The V and J genes are TRBV19 and TRBJ1-1; D uncertain. CDR1 and CDR2 from the germline V gene are LNHDA and SQIVND (reference sequence). Trimming removed 0 bases at V and 1 base at J, with 6 bases between. The CDR3 loop spans 14 amino acids. The CDR3 sequence is CASSIELGNTEAFF. In DNA, the CDR3 is TGTGCCAGTAGTATAGAGCTGGGGAACACTGAAGCTTTCTTT.

With regard to this clonotype: The junction differs from germline at one of its ends, possibly a read error. The genes are TRBV3-1 and TRBJ1-1, with 7 bases that match TRBD1. Germline CDR1 and CDR2: LGHDT and YNNKEL (reference sequence). The CDR3 is made up of 17 amino acids. The CDR3 DNA reads as TGTGCCTGCAGCTCGACCGCGGACAGGCCGATGAACACTGAAGCTTTCTTT. Its protein product is CACSSTADRPMNTEAFF. Based on the CDR3 plus reference TRBV3-1 and TRBJ1-1, the full variable domain is DTAVSQTPKYLVTQMGNDKSIKCEQNLGHDTMYWYKQDSKKFLKIMFSYNNKELIINETVPNRFSPKSPDKAHLNLHINSLELGDSAVYFCACSSTADRPMNTEAFFGQGTRLTVV.

The chain combines TRBV28 with TRBJ2-1, with a weak D call TRBD1 (5 bases). The CDR3 consists of 12 residues. CDR1 is MDHEN, CDR2 SYDVKM, per germline. Trimming cost V 4 bases and J 10 bases, with 11 bases left between them. The CDR3, as DNA: TGTGCCAGCAGTTCTCGACAGTACGAGCAGTTCTTC. Translated: CASSSRQYEQFF. The full variable domain, completed using reference TRBV28 and TRBJ2-1, is DVKVTQSSRYLVKRTGEKVFLECVQDMDHENMFWYRQDPGLGLRLIYFSYDVKMKEKGDIPEGYSVSREKKERFSLILESASTNQTSMYLCASSSRQYEQFFGPGTRLTVL.

This chain joins TRBV10-3 and TRBJ1-2, with no clear D. V gave up 0 bases and J gave up 0 bases, with 11 bases separating them. CDR3 length equals 16 residues. Germline assignment: CDR1 ENHRY and CDR2 SYGVKD. This CDR3 is CAISESRAGANYGYTF. The CDR3 coding sequence is TGTGCCATCAGTGAGTCCCGGGCCGGTGCTAACTATGGCTACACCTTC.

The CDR3 nucleotides read TGTGCCAGCAGCCAAGGGACTAGAGAGACCCAGTACTTC. As protein: CASSQGTRETQYF. The gene calls are TRBV14 and TRBJ2-5; 7 bases line up with TRBD2. Germline assignment: CDR1 SGHDN and CDR2 FVKESK. V lost 1 base to trimming and J lost 4 bases; unmatched junction nucleotides: 0. This CDR3 has 13 amino acids.

The chain joins TRBV20-1 to TRBJ1-2, with a possible D match to TRBD1 (6 bases). V shed 3 bases and J shed 8 bases, with 16 bases lying between them. From germline, CDR1 is DFQATT and CDR2 SNEGSKA (reference sequence). CDR3 length: 13 residues. This chain's CDR3 is CSASERGARGYTF. As DNA, the CDR3 is TGCAGTGCTAGTGAACGGGGGGCGAGGGGCTACACCTTC.

This clonotype was counted between two and nine times. The J gene is TRBJ1-3, the V gene TRBV3-1; a weak D match, TRBD1 (5 bases). Per the germline V gene, CDR1 is LGHDT and CDR2 is YNNKEL (reference sequence). The V gene lost 1 base and the J gene lost 0 bases, with 13 bases spanning the gap. There are 17 residues in the CDR3. Here the CDR3 reads CASSQARAGNSGNTIYF. Written as DNA, the CDR3 is TGTGCCAGCAGCCAAGCCCGTGCAGGGAACTCTGGAAACACCATATATTTT.

V and J are TRBV20-1 and TRBJ1-1; TRBD1 agrees at 7 bases. Germline V CDR1 and CDR2: DFQATT, SNEGSKA (reference sequence). The CDR3 extends over 16 amino acids. Germline trimming cut 0 bases from V and 4 bases from J; bases unmatched to any gene: 11. The CDR3 nucleotides read TGCAGTGCTAGAGATCGGGACAGTGAAGGGACCACTGAAGCTTTCTTT. The encoded protein is CSARDRDSEGTTEAFF.

This rearrangement joins TRBV20-1 to TRBJ2-7; 10 positions match TRBD2. V lost 5 bases to trimming and J lost 2 bases; unmatched junction nucleotides: 15. Germline CDR1 is DFQATT and CDR2 is SNEGSKA (reference sequence). This CDR3 contains 17 residues. CDR3 loop: CSASLAGLGQGPYEQYF. The DNA of the CDR3 is TGCAGTGCTTCACTAGCGGGATTGGGTCAAGGCCCCTACGAGCAGTACTTC.

This clonotype has only a few counts. The chain joins TRBV6-1 to TRBJ1-2; weak D call: TRBD1 (5 bases). The ends were cut back, 6 bases at V and 4 bases at J, with 12 bases in the middle. The CDR3 has 13 amino acids. Germline assignment: CDR1 MNHNS and CDR2 SASEGT. CDR3 residues: CASSQDKIYGYTF. CDR3 sequence (DNA): TGTGCCAGCAGCCAGGACAAGATCTATGGCTACACCTTC.

The gene calls are TRBV15 and TRBJ1-2, with D perhaps TRBD1 (6 bases). Germline-derived CDR1 and CDR2 are LNHNV and YYDKDF (reference sequence). V gave up 0 bases and J gave up 2 bases, with 10 bases separating them. This CDR3 comprises 15 residues. Written as DNA, the CDR3 is TGTGCCACCAGCAGAGATAGTCAGGGGAACTATGGCTACACCTTC. Translating gives CATSRDSQGNYGYTF.

This clonotype was observed a handful of times. The rearrangement joins TRBV7-9 to TRBJ2-3, with TRBD2 matching over 8 bases. CDR1 is SEHNR and CDR2 is FQNEAQ in the germline V gene (reference sequence). The CDR3 sequence is 15 residues long. The V segment lost 5 bases and the J segment 4 bases; nucleotides outside the gene matches: 8. The CDR3 DNA sequence: TGTGCCAGCAGCAACGGACTAGCCGGGGCAGATACGCAGTATTTT. It is translated as CASSNGLAGADTQYF.

The V call is TRBV6-5, the J call TRBJ2-1, with a weak D call TRBD2 (6 bases). The CDR3 loop spans 13 amino acids. The germline gives CDR1 MNHEY, CDR2 SVGAGI. Deletions cut 4 bases from V and 3 bases from J, with 7 bases between. CDR3 amino acids: CASSSGSYNEQFF. The CDR3 DNA follows: TGTGCCAGCAGTTCCGGGAGCTACAATGAGCAGTTCTTC.

This clonotype was seen ten or more times. V and J are TRBV6-5 and TRBJ1-2; D may be TRBD1 (5 bases). The CDR3 has 15 residues. Germline CDR1 is MNHEY and CDR2 is SVGAGI. The ends were cut back, 2 bases at V and 2 bases at J, with 12 bases in the middle. The CDR3 reads CASSYPAGGNYGYTF. The CDR3 DNA reads TGTGCCAGCAGTTACCCGGCCGGGGGGAACTATGGCTACACCTTC.

The gene calls are TRBV2 and TRBJ1-1; a possible D gene is TRBD1 (6 bases). V gave up 7 bases and J gave up 1 base, with 16 bases separating them. From germline, CDR1 is SNHLY and CDR2 FYNNEI. The CDR3 consists of 15 residues. CDR3 DNA: TGTGCCAGCAAATTCACAGGGACGGGGAACACTGAAGCTTTCTTT. Translated, it gives CASKFTGTGNTEAFF.

The sample holds many counts of this clonotype. The gene calls are TRBV7-8 and TRBJ1-5; 7 positions agree with TRBD1. V lost 1 base to trimming and J lost 5 bases; unmatched junction nucleotides: 5. The CDR3 has 15 residues. CDR1 is SGHVS and CDR2 is FQNEAQ in the germline V gene. CDR3 nucleotide sequence: TGTGCCAGCAGCTTAGGACTACAGGGGTATCAGCCCCAGCATTTT. Translating it yields CASSLGLQGYQPQHF.